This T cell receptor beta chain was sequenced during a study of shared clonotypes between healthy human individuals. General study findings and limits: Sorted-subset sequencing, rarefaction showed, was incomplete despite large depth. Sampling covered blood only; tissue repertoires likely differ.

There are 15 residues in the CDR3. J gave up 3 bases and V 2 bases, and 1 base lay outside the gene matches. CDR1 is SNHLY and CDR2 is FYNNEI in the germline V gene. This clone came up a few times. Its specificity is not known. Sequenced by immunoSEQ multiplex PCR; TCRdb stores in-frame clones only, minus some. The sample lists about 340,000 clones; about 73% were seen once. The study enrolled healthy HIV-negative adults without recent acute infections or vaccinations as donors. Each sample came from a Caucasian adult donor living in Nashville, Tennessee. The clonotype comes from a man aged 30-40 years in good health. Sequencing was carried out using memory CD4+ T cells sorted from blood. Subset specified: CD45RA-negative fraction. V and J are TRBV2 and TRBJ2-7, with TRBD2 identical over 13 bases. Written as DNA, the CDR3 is TGTGCCAGCAGTGAAAGGACTAGCGGGAGCTACGAGCAGTACTTC. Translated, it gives CASSERTSGSYEQYF. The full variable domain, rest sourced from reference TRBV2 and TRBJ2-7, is EPEVTQTPSHQVTQMGQEVILRCVPISNHLYFYWYRQILGQKVEFLVSFYNNEISEKSEIFDDQFSVERPDGSNFTLKIRSTKLEDSAMYFCASSERTSGSYEQYFGPGTRLTVT.